This TCR beta chain appears in the sequencing data of a study of OX40 agonist ivuxolimab in advanced cancers. Method: immunoSEQ multiplex PCR; TCRdb's copy keeps in-frame clones and lacks some. The sample lists about 22,000 clones; 86% were seen once. Material: CD4+ or CD8+ T cells sorted from blood, obtained in a trial of the OX40 agonist ivuxolimab. The clonotype was recovered from an adult with an advanced solid tumor such as melanoma, head and neck, liver or kidney cancer.

CDR3 protein: CASSLRLANSTDTQYF. The CDR3 nucleotides are TGTGCCAGCAGCTTGAGACTAGCGAATAGCACAGATACGCAGTATTTT. The J gene is TRBJ2-3, the V gene TRBV7-3; 8 bases are shared with TRBD2. Germline trimming cut 3 bases from V and 0 bases from J; bases unmatched to any gene: 5. In germline, CDR1 is SGHTA, CDR2 FQGTGA. CDR3 length: 16 amino acids. The entire variable domain, with the rest obtained from reference TRBV7-3 and TRBJ2-3, is as follows: GAGVSQTPSNKVTEKGKYVELRCDPISGHTALYWYRQSLGQGPEFLIYFQGTGAADDSGLPNDRFFAVRPEGSVSTLKIQRTERGDSAVYLCASSLRLANSTDTQYFGPGTRLTVL.